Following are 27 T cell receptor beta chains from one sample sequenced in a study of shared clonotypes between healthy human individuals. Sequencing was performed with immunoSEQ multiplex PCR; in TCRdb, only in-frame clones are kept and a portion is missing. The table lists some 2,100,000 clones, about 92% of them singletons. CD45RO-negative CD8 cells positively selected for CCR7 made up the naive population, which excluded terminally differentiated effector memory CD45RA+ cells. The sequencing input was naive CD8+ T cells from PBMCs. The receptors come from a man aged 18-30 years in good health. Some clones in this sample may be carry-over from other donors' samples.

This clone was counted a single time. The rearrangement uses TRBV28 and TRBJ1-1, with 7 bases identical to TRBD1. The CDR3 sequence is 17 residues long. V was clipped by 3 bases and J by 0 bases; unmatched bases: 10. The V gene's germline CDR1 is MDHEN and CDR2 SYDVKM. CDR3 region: CASSFLQGIVMNTEAFF. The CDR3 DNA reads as TGTGCCAGCAGTTTCCTACAGGGGATCGTAATGAACACTGAAGCTTTCTTT. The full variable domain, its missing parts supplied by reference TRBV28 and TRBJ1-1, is DVKVTQSSRYLVKRTGEKVFLECVQDMDHENMFWYRQDPGLGLRLIYFSYDVKMKEKGDIPEGYSVSREKKERFSLILESASTNQTSMYLCASSFLQGIVMNTEAFFGQGTRLTVV.

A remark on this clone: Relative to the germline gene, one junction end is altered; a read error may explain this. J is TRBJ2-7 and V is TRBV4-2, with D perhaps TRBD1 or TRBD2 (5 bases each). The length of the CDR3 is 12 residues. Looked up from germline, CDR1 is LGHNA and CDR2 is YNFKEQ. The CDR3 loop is CASSHSGQRGVF. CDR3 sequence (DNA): TGTGCCAGCAGCCATTCAGGGCAGAGAGGGGTCTTC.

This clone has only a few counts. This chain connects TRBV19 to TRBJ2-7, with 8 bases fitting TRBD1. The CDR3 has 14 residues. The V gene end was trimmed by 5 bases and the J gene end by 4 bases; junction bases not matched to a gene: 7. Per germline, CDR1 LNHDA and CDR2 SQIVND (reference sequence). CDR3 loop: CASSPGDRLYEQYF. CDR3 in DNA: TGTGCCAGTAGTCCGGGGGACAGGCTTTACGAGCAGTACTTC.

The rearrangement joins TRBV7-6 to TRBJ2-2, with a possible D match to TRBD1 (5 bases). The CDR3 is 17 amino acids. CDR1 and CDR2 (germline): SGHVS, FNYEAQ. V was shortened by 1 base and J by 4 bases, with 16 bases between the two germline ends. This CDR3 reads CASSLGPVGAVTGELFF. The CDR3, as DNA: TGTGCCAGCAGCTTAGGCCCGGTTGGGGCGGTCACCGGGGAGCTGTTTTTT.

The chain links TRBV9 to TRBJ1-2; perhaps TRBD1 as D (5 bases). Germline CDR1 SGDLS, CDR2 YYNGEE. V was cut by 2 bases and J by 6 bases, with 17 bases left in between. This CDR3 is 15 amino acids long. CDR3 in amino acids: CASSVSGGGGNGYTF. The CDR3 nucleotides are TGTGCCAGCAGCGTCTCCGGCGGGGGTGGGAATGGCTACACCTTC.

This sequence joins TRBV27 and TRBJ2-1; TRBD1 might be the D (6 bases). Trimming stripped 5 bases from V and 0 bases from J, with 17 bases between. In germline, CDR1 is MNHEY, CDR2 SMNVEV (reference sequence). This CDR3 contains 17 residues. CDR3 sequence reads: CASSPPRDKSSYNEQFF. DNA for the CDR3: TGTGCCAGCAGTCCCCCCCGGGACAAAAGCTCCTACAATGAGCAGTTCTTC.

CDR3 residues: CASSPSRGVGRFF. Here the CDR3 DNA reads TGTGCCAGCAGCCCCTCCCGCGGGGTTGGTCGGTTCTTC. The chain employs TRBV27 and TRBJ2-1, with D perhaps TRBD2 (6 bases). The ends were cut back, 6 bases at V and 15 bases at J, with 21 bases in the middle. Per the germline V gene, CDR1 is MNHEY and CDR2 is SMNVEV (reference sequence). This CDR3 spans 13 amino acids.

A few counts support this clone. CDR3 in DNA: TGTGCCAGCAGTTTAGGTTGGGCGAACACCGGGGAGCTGTTTTTT. This gives the protein CASSLGWANTGELFF. The chain recombines TRBV27 with TRBJ2-2; D unclear. The V and J ends lost 2 bases and 0 bases respectively, with 7 bases between them. Germline V lookup: CDR1 MNHEY, CDR2 SMNVEV (reference sequence). This CDR3 is built from 15 residues.

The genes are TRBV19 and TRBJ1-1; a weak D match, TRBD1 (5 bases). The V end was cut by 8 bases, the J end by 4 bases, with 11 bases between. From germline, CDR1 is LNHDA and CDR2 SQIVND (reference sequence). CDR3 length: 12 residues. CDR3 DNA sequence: TGTGCCAGTTTCCCCGGGGGCACTGAAGCTTTCTTT. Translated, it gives CASFPGGTEAFF.

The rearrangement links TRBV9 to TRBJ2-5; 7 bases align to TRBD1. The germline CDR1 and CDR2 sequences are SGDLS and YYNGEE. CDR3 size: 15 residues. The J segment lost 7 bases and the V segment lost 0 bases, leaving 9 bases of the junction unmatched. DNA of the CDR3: TGTGCCAGCAGCGTAGCTCAGGGGGAAACGGGGACCCAGTACTTC. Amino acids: CASSVAQGETGTQYF.

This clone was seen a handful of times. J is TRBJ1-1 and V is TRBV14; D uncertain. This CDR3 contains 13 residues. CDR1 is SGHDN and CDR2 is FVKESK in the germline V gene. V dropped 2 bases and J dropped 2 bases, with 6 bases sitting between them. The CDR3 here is CASSQSNNTEAFF. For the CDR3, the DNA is TGTGCCAGCAGCCAATCCAATAACACTGAAGCTTTCTTT.

The CDR3 DNA sequence: TGCGCCAGCAAGAACCCCCCCCACGAGCAGTACTTC. Protein product: CASKNPPHEQYF. The J gene is TRBJ2-7, the V gene TRBV5-1; D unresolved. Germline V gene lookup returns CDR1 SGHRS and CDR2 YFSETQ. This CDR3 contains 12 residues. Trimming removed 6 bases from V and 5 bases from J, with 12 bases in between.

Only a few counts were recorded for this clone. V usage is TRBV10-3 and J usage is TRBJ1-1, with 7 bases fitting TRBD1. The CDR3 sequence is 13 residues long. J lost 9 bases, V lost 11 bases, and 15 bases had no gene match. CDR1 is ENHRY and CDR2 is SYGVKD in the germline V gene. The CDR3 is CASRQRDRDQAFF. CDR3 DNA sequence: TGTGCCTCTAGACAACGGGACAGAGACCAAGCTTTCTTT.

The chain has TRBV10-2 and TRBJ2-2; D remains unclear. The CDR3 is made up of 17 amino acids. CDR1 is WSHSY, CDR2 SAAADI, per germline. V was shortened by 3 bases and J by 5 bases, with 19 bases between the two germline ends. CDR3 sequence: CASSEAQKQIPTGELFF. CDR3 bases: TGCGCCAGCAGTGAAGCACAAAAACAGATCCCAACCGGGGAGCTGTTTTTT.

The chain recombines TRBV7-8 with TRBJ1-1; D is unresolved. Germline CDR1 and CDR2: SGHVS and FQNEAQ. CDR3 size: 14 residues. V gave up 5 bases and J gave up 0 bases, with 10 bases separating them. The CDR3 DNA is TGTGCCAGCAGCCCTTTGGGCCTGAACACTGAAGCTTTCTTT. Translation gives CASSPLGLNTEAFF.

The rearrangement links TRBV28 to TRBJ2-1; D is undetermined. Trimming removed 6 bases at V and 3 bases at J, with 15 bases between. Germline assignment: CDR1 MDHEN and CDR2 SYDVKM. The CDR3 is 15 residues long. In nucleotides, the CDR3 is TGTGCCAGCAGACCTCCAAGACACAACTACAATGAGCAGTTCTTC. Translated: CASRPPRHNYNEQFF.

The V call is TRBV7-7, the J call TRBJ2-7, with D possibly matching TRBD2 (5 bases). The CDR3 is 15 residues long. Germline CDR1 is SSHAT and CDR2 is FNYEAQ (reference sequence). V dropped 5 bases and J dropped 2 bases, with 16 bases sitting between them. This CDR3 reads CASSPLAGSAYEQYF. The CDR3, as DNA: TGTGCCAGCAGCCCCCTGGCGGGCTCGGCCTACGAGCAGTACTTC.

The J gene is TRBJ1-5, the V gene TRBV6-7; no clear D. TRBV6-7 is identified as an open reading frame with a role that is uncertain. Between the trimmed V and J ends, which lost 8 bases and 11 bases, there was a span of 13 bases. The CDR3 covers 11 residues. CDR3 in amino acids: CASEGFKSQHF. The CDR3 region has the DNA TGTGCCAGCGAGGGCTTCAAGTCCCAGCATTTT.

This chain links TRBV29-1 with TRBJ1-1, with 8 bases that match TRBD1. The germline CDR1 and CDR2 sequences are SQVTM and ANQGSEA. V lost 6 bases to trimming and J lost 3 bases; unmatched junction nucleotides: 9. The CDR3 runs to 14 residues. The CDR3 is CSVEPSTGDTEAFF. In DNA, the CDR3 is TGCAGCGTCGAACCTTCGACAGGGGACACTGAAGCTTTCTTT.

The CDR3: CASSLPLAGVQETQYF. Here the CDR3 DNA reads TGTGCCAGCAGTTTACCCCTAGCGGGTGTTCAAGAGACCCAGTACTTC. The chain recombines TRBV28 with TRBJ2-5; 8 bases align to TRBD2. The CDR3 extends over 16 amino acids. The V gene end was trimmed by 2 bases and the J gene end by 2 bases; junction bases not matched to a gene: 7. Germline values: CDR1 MDHEN, CDR2 SYDVKM.

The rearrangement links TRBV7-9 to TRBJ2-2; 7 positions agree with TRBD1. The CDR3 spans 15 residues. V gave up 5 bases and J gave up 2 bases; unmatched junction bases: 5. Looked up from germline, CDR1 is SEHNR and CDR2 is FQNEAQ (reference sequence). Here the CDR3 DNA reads TGTGCCAGCAGCGCGACAGGGCCTAACACCGGGGAGCTGTTTTTT. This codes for CASSATGPNTGELFF.

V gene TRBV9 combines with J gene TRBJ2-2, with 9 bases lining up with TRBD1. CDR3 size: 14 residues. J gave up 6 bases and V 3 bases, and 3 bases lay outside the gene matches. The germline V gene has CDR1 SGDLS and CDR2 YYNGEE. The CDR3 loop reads CASSAYRGPGELFF. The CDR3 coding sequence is TGTGCCAGCAGCGCCTACAGGGGGCCCGGGGAGCTGTTTTTT.

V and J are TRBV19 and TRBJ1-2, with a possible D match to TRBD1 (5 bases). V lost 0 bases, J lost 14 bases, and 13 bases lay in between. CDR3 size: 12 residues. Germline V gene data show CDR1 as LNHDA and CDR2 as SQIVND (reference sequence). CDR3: CASSIDGHRWTF. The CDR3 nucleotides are TGTGCCAGTAGTATAGATGGGCACAGGTGGACCTTC.

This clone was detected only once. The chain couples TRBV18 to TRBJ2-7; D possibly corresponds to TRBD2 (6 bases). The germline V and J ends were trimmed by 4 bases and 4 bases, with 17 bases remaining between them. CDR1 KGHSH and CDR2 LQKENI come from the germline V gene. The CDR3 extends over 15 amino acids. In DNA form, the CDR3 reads TGTGCCAGCTCACGGCCCACTCCGGGAGCTTACGAGCAGTACTTC. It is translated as CASSRPTPGAYEQYF.

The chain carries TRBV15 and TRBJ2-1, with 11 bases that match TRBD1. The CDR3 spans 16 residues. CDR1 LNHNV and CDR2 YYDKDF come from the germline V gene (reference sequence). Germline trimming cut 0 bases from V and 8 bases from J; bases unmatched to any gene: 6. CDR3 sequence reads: CATSRDRTGGLYEQFF. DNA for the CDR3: TGTGCCACCAGCAGAGATCGGACAGGGGGCTTGTATGAGCAGTTCTTC.

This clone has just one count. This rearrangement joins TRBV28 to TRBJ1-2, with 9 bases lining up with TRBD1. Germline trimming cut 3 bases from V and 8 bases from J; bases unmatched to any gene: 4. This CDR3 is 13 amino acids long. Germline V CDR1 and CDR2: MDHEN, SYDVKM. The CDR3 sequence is CASSFWTGEGYTF. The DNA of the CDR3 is TGTGCCAGCAGTTTCTGGACAGGGGAGGGCTACACCTTC.

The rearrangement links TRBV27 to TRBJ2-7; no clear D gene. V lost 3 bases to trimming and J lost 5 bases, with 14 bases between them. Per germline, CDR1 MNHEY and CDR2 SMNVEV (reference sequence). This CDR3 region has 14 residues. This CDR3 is CASSLSKVLHEQYF. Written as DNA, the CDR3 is TGTGCCAGCAGTTTGTCCAAGGTTCTCCACGAGCAGTACTTC.